One sample yielded the 23 T cell receptor beta chains listed below, sequenced in a study of T cell responses to AZD1222 COVID-19 vaccine. Profiling relied on immunoSEQ multiplex PCR, and the TCRdb table lists in-frame clones only, not all of them. The sample has fewer than 55,000 clones; nearly 85% are singletons. Sequencing was performed on peripheral blood, taken on day 0 of AZD1222 vaccination. These receptor sequences come from an adult in good health.

V gene TRBV9 combines with J gene TRBJ1-3, with D hard to call. Germline V lookup: CDR1 SGDLS, CDR2 YYNGEE. V was cut by 7 bases and J by 2 bases, with 7 bases left in between. The length of the CDR3 is 12 residues. The CDR3 region is CASGSAGNTIYF. Here the CDR3 DNA reads TGTGCCAGCGGTTCAGCTGGAAACACCATATATTTT. The complete variable domain, with remaining parts taken from reference TRBV9 and TRBJ1-3, reads DSGVTQTPKHLITATGQRVTLRCSPRSGDLSVYWYQQSLDQGLQFLIQYYNGEERAKGNILERFSAQQFPDLHSELNLSSLELGDSALYFCASGSAGNTIYFGEGSWLTVV.

Here the CDR3 reads CASSEPGTARETQYF. Written as DNA, the CDR3 is TGCGCCAGCAGTGAACCCGGGACAGCTAGGGAGACCCAGTACTTC. This rearrangement joins TRBV10-1 to TRBJ2-5, with 7 bases fitting TRBD1. Germline CDR1 reads WNHNN; CDR2 reads SYGVQD (reference sequence). Trimming at V came to 3 bases and at J to 5 bases, leaving 9 bases not matched to a gene. This CDR3 is built from 15 residues.

The chain joins TRBV6-5 to TRBJ2-7, with 9 nucleotides matching TRBD1. In germline, CDR1 is MNHEY, CDR2 SVGAGI. Trimming took 4 bases from V and 0 from J; bases not matched to a gene: 4. The CDR3 consists of 15 residues. This CDR3 reads CASSLQGASSYEQYF. The DNA for the CDR3 is TGTGCCAGCAGTTTACAGGGGGCGAGCTCCTACGAGCAGTACTTC.

The CDR3 DNA follows: TGTGCCACCAGCAGAGACTTTCAGGGTGGCACTGAAGCTTTCTTT. Its protein product is CATSRDFQGGTEAFF. This sequence joins TRBV15 and TRBJ1-1, with TRBD1 as a possible D gene (5 bases). The ends were cut back, 0 bases at V and 4 bases at J, with 12 bases in the middle. The germline CDR1 and CDR2 sequences are LNHNV and YYDKDF (reference sequence). The CDR3 is made up of 15 amino acids.

The V call is TRBV7-9, the J call TRBJ1-1, with 11 bases identical to TRBD1. This CDR3 is built from 15 residues. The germline V gene encodes CDR1 SEHNR and CDR2 FQNEAQ (reference sequence). J gave up 3 bases and V 5 bases, and 5 bases lay outside the gene matches. The CDR3 loop reads CASSPGQGADTEAFF. CDR3 nucleotide sequence: TGTGCCAGCAGCCCCGGACAGGGGGCCGACACTGAAGCTTTCTTT. The full variable domain, completed using reference TRBV7-9 and TRBJ1-1, is DTGVSQNPRHKITKRGQNVTFRCDPISEHNRLYWYRQTLGQGPEFLTYFQNEAQLEKSRLLSDRFSAERPKGSFSTLEIQRTEQGDSAMYLCASSPGQGADTEAFFGQGTRLTVV.

This clone has more than one count but fewer than ten. The genes are TRBV4-3 and TRBJ1-2; unclear D gene. Germline CDR1 is LGHNA and CDR2 is YSLEER. Trimming removed 0 bases at V and 2 bases at J, with 10 bases between. The CDR3 is 15 amino acids. CDR3 sequence reads: CASSQEVGRNYGYTF. Written as DNA, the CDR3 is TGCGCCAGCAGCCAAGAGGTTGGGAGGAACTATGGCTACACCTTC.

The V and J genes are TRBV10-3 and TRBJ1-2, with 7 bases identical to TRBD1. Germline V gene lookup returns CDR1 ENHRY and CDR2 SYGVKD. The junction had 7 bases not matched to a gene; V was cut back by 2 bases and J by 4 bases. The length of the CDR3 is 15 residues. CDR3 region: CAISEAGGVGYGYTF. In DNA, the CDR3 is TGTGCCATCAGTGAGGCAGGGGGTGTCGGCTATGGCTACACCTTC.

This clone was picked up a small number of times. V is TRBV5-1 and J is TRBJ2-6; 9 nucleotides agree with TRBD1. The V gene end was trimmed by 0 bases and the J gene end by 0 bases; junction bases not matched to a gene: 7. This CDR3 region has 19 residues. CDR1 is SGHRS and CDR2 is YFSETQ in the germline V gene. CDR3 loop: CASSLDRTGALSGANVLTF. The CDR3 region has the DNA TGCGCCAGCAGCTTGGACAGGACAGGGGCCCTCTCTGGGGCCAACGTCCTGACTTTC.

This clone occurred once. The rearrangement uses TRBV29-1 and TRBJ1-5; the D is unclear. The CDR3 has 13 residues. V gave up 4 bases and J gave up 5 bases, with 12 bases separating them. Germline lookup yields CDR1 SQVTM and CDR2 ANQGSEA. In DNA, the CDR3 is TGCAGCGTTGTTGTCCCTCGGCATCAGCCCCAGCATTTT. Translation: CSVVVPRHQPQHF. Filled out from reference TRBV29-1 and TRBJ1-5, the complete variable domain reads SAVISQKPSRDICQRGTSLTIQCQVDSQVTMMFWYRQQPGQSLTLIATANQGSEATYESGFVIDKFPISRPNLTFSTLTVSNMSPEDSSIYLCSVVVPRHQPQHFGDGTRLSIL.

The V call is TRBV4-1, the J call TRBJ1-1; 10 nucleotides line up with TRBD1. The CDR3 runs 17 residues. Germline trimming cut 3 bases from V and 0 bases from J; bases unmatched to any gene: 7. In germline, CDR1 is MGHRA, CDR2 YSYEKL. The CDR3 spells CASSHLGTGAMNTEAFF. For the CDR3, the DNA is TGCGCCAGCAGCCATCTAGGGACAGGGGCAATGAACACTGAAGCTTTCTTT.

DNA for the CDR3: TGCAGCGTTGAGGCAGGGTCCTACGAGCAGTACTTC. Translation: CSVEAGSYEQYF. The chain is built from TRBV29-1 and TRBJ2-7, with D perhaps TRBD1 (5 bases). Germline V gene data show CDR1 as SQVTM and CDR2 as ANQGSEA. Trimming cost V 3 bases and J 1 base, with 7 bases left between them. The CDR3 consists of 12 residues.

This chain joins TRBV5-4 and TRBJ2-3; D remains ambiguous. The germline V and J ends were trimmed by 0 bases and 11 bases, with 10 bases remaining between them. This CDR3 is 12 amino acids long. Per the germline V gene, CDR1 is SGHNT and CDR2 is YYREEE (reference sequence). CDR3 residues: CASSLGGPGQYF. CDR3 coding DNA: TGTGCCAGCAGCTTGGGGGGTCCTGGGCAGTATTTT. The full variable domain, rest sourced from reference TRBV5-4 and TRBJ2-3, is ETGVTQSPTHLIKTRGQQVTLRCSSQSGHNTVSWYQQALGQGPQFIFQYYREEENGRGNFPPRFSGLQFPNYSSELNVNALELDDSALYLCASSLGGPGQYFGPGTRLTVL.

The rearrangement links TRBV10-3 to TRBJ2-7, with D maybe TRBD1 (6 bases). The CDR3 length is 14 residues. From germline, CDR1 is ENHRY and CDR2 SYGVKD. CDR3 amino acids: CAASPIPDQGKQYF. The CDR3 DNA reads as TGTGCTGCCTCGCCTATACCTGACCAGGGGAAGCAGTACTTC.

The chain uses TRBV7-2 and TRBJ2-5; 10 bases map to TRBD2. This CDR3 region has 16 residues. CDR1 and CDR2 (germline): SGHTA, FQGNSA. V lost 5 bases to trimming and J lost 2 bases; unmatched junction nucleotides: 8. The CDR3 coding sequence is TGTGCCAGCAGCGTCCACTCAGCGGGGGGGCAAGAGACCCAGTACTTC. As protein: CASSVHSAGGQETQYF.

The chain couples TRBV4-1 to TRBJ2-1; 7 bases match TRBD1. Germline V CDR1 and CDR2: MGHRA, YSYEKL. The V segment lost 0 bases and the J segment 6 bases; nucleotides outside the gene matches: 8. The CDR3 is 16 amino acids. CDR3 in amino acids: CASSQDVGQVGNEQFF. The CDR3 DNA follows: TGCGCCAGCAGCCAAGACGTCGGACAGGTAGGCAATGAGCAGTTCTTC.

This clone was counted between two and nine times. The CDR3 DNA reads TGTGCCAGCAGCGTAGGTGGGGCTTGGGCTAATGAAAAACTGTTTTTT. The encoded protein is CASSVGGAWANEKLFF. The rearrangement uses TRBV9 and TRBJ1-4, with TRBD1 as a possible D gene (5 bases). Germline loops: CDR1 SGDLS, CDR2 YYNGEE. V was shortened by 0 bases and J by 3 bases, with 12 bases between the two germline ends. The CDR3 totals 16 residues.

The chain employs TRBV28 and TRBJ1-1; TRBD1 agrees at 7 bases. V lost 6 bases and J lost 1; bases outside the gene matches: 8. The germline V gene encodes CDR1 MDHEN and CDR2 SYDVKM. CDR3 length: 15 amino acids. CDR3 loop: CASRGDRVWNTEAFF. The CDR3 bases are TGTGCCAGCAGGGGAGACAGGGTGTGGAACACTGAAGCTTTCTTT.

Here the CDR3 DNA reads TGTGCCAGCAGTGGGGTAGGGGGTGGAGCAGATACGCAGTATTTT. Translated: CASSGVGGGADTQYF. This chain links TRBV2 with TRBJ2-3; D might be TRBD1 (6 bases). Trimming left V 4 bases short and J 4 bases short, with 15 bases between. Per germline, CDR1 SNHLY and CDR2 FYNNEI. The CDR3 runs 15 residues.

The DNA for the CDR3 is TGTGCCAGCAGTGCCTACCGGGGGACAGATACGCAGTATTTT. This encodes CASSAYRGTDTQYF. V gene TRBV6-2 or TRBV6-3 combines with J gene TRBJ2-3; the D gene is possibly TRBD2 (6 bases). CDR3 length equals 14 residues. V was pared by 5 bases and J by 3 bases, with 12 bases between. Germline V CDR1 and CDR2: MNHEY, SVGEGT.

This clone has just a few counts. The V call is TRBV18, the J call TRBJ1-5; no clear D. The germline V gene has CDR1 KGHSH and CDR2 LQKENI. CDR3 length: 13 residues. Deletions cut 5 bases from V and 9 bases from J, with 14 bases between. The CDR3 DNA sequence: TGTGCCAGCTCAGCCGGGCGGCAGTGGCCCCAGCATTTT. Its protein is CASSAGRQWPQHF.

V is TRBV2 and J is TRBJ1-1; D is unclear. The V gene lost 8 bases and the J gene lost 3 bases, with 16 bases spanning the gap. Germline V CDR1 and CDR2: SNHLY, FYNNEI. The CDR3 extends over 14 amino acids. The CDR3 spells CASLGGERYTEAFF. Here the CDR3 DNA reads TGTGCCAGCTTAGGCGGGGAGAGGTACACTGAAGCTTTCTTT. The variable domain in full, completed from reference TRBV2 and TRBJ1-1, reads EPEVTQTPSHQVTQMGQEVILRCVPISNHLYFYWYRQILGQKVEFLVSFYNNEISEKSEIFDDQFSVERPDGSNFTLKIRSTKLEDSAMYFCASLGGERYTEAFFGQGTRLTVV.

This clone was seen once. The gene calls are TRBV18 and TRBJ2-3; the D gene could be TRBD1 or TRBD2 (5 bases each). The CDR3 has 13 amino acids. Germline V gene sequence: CDR1 KGHSH, CDR2 LQKENI. Trimming shortened V by 6 bases and J by 14 bases, and 21 bases separated the two germline ends. CDR3 protein: CASSLGTDGLAYF. The CDR3, as DNA: TGTGCCAGCTCGCTGGGGACGGATGGCTTAGCGTATTTT.

A note on this clone: This same CDR3 is encoded by further DNA sequences in the sample. This chain connects TRBV28 to TRBJ1-5; D is ambiguous. V lost 10 bases, J lost 3 bases, and 10 bases lay in between. The CDR3 is made up of 12 amino acids. The germline V gene has CDR1 MDHEN and CDR2 SYDVKM. CDR3 in DNA: TGTGCCACCAGAGGTTCCAATCAGCCCCAGCATTTT. Its translation: CATRGSNQPQHF.